This note documents a single T cell receptor (beta chain) sequence. The antigen is unknown. The sample originates from a study of response to subunit inactivated influenza vaccine. Findings and limits, study-wide: Authors suggested few new T cells are recruited by each seasonal influenza vaccination.

MiXCR, run by TCRdb on the RT-PCR reads, gives a single entry per CDR3 protein. The repertoire consists of fewer than 800,000 distinct CDR3 sequences, with around 16% occurring once and the leading ten covering approximately 10%. Sequences were derived from PBMCs from blood, sampled 11 to 12 days after vaccination. The sequence was obtained from a middle-aged man who received an inactivated influenza vaccine.

The CDR3 loop reads CSAGQGNTGELFF. The CDR3 DNA reads TGCAGTGCTGGACAGGGGAACACCGGGGAGCTGTTTTTT. The genes are TRBV20-1 and TRBJ2-2; TRBD1 agrees at 8 bases. Unmatched junction bases numbered 0, after V lost 5 bases and J lost 1 base. Germline CDR1 and CDR2: DFQATT and SNEGSKA (reference sequence). The CDR3 is made up of 13 amino acids.